This T cell receptor beta chain was obtained from a study of human T cells and chemical hapten exposure. Across the study: A mostly female patient group had alopecia areata, totalis or universalis.

V lost 3 bases and J 4 bases, leaving 15 bases between the germline ends. This CDR3 contains 15 residues. Germline V gene data show CDR1 as MDHEN and CDR2 as SYDVKM. This sample's time point: patch test 3, about 24 weeks after DPC sensitization. Treatment here: therapeutic diphenylcyclopropenone sensitization with weekly scalp DPC. MiXCR was run by TCRdb on the RACE reads, yielding one entry per CDR3 protein. The repertoire holds 120,000 or so distinct CDR3 sequences, approximately 10% seen once, with approximately 2.5% in the top ten. The specimen was whole blood, collected in connection with sensitization to the hapten diphenylcyclopropenone (DPC). The TCR comes from a woman in her 50s with alopecia areata. Some clones in this sample may be carry-over from other donors' samples. The gene calls are TRBV28 and TRBJ1-1; D is perhaps TRBD1 (6 bases). The CDR3 nucleotides are TGTGCCAGCAGTTTCACGACAGGACGGGGCACTGAAGCTTTCTTT. Protein: CASSFTTGRGTEAFF.